This note documents a single T cell receptor (beta chain) sequence. Its antigen is currently unknown. This specimen belongs to a study of T cell repertoires in ileal Crohn's disease. Study-wide background: Median disease duration was 7.9 years; 35% smoked at surgery. All patients had surgery for stricturing (61%) or penetrating (approximately 39%) disease. Study-wide findings and caveats: Compared with non-smokers, active smokers at surgery showed more clonal expansions.

TCRdb's table, derived via immunoSEQ multiplex PCR, lists solely in-frame clones and lacks some. The sample includes a few thousand clones, more than 65% seen only once; the top ten take roughly an eighth. The V end was cut by 5 bases, the J end by 3 bases, with 13 bases between. The V gene's germline CDR1 is SEHNR and CDR2 FQNEAQ (reference sequence). The CDR3 covers 14 residues. The sample taken for sequencing was ileal tissue. This receptor was obtained from an adult with Crohn's disease. The chain joins TRBV7-9 to TRBJ1-1, with D unclear. This CDR3 reads CASSPPHQDTEAFF. The CDR3 coding sequence is TGTGCCAGCAGCCCCCCACATCAGGACACTGAAGCTTTCTTT. The full variable domain, its missing parts supplied by reference TRBV7-9 and TRBJ1-1, is DTGVSQNPRHKITKRGQNVTFRCDPISEHNRLYWYRQTLGQGPEFLTYFQNEAQLEKSRLLSDRFSAERPKGSFSTLEIQRTEQGDSAMYLCASSPPHQDTEAFFGQGTRLTVV.